This T cell receptor beta chain was identified in a study of blood T cell repertoires in COVID-19 (TCRdb year 2020). Some background on the complete study: The collaborator samples originated in the United States, Italy and Spain and spanned the acute and convalescent phases of COVID-19. Where available, HLA class I and class II types were taken from metadata supplied by the sample provider and were not determined by assay-based typing. A de-identified subject ID, COVID-19 status, age in years and sex were almost always included in the sample metadata. The repertoires were released in a freely available public database meant as a resource for research on the immune response to SARS-CoV-2. The material from the prospective study consisted of cDNA or gDNA derived from T cells, B-cell-depleted T cells, or PBMCs. The dataset comprised deeply sampled blood TCRbeta repertoires from subjects exposed to, actively infected with, or recovered from COVID-19. Samples were obtained from the ongoing ImmuneRACE study (first 160 participants) and from 1,000 to 1,500 subjects provided by 6 global collaborators.

Turning to this clone: Its antigen has not been determined. One base away there is no much larger clone; base qualities are not given.

As encoded in the germline V gene, CDR1 is SNHLY while CDR2 is FYNNEI. The CDR3 has 15 amino acids, counting the end cysteine and phenylalanine. Kept here is only the CDR3 DNA, which spans 45 bases and is read in frame from base 1. A distance of 14 bases separates the germline ends of V and J, which lose 1 base and 7 bases respectively. Collaborating institutions collected whole blood in K2EDTA tubes following their own protocols. For TCRbeta analysis, collaborators shipped samples as frozen whole blood, isolated PBMCs, or DNA extracted from either of those sample types. Findings and caveats that apply to the study as a whole: Clinical and demographic metadata were provided uncurated, with the amount varying by source and participant.

TCRbeta CDR3 regions were amplified from genomic DNA using the immunoSEQ Assay, a bias-controlled multiplex PCR. Processing in the source paper ran as follows. The number of nucleated cells in each sample was estimated from the amplification of reference gene primers within the assay. Sequence reads were collapsed and filtered to measure the absolute abundance of every unique TCRbeta CDR3 rearrangement. For each sample, productive Simpson clonality was calculated as the square root of Simpson's diversity index across productive rearrangements. TCRdb re-hosts the immuneACCESS table, in-frame sequences only. Its copies lack some clones; in the studies checked, an unresolved V gene accounts for under half of them, and the cause for the rest is not known. V, J and clone size were drawn from that table, and D and trimming were deduced from the DNA. The sample yields fewer than 250,000 clones; roughly 81% were counted once. Of the sample, approximately 8% is held by the ten largest clones.

The sequence came from a woman aged 45-59 years with active or convalescent COVID-19. What was sequenced was peripheral blood. The sequence is built from TRBV2 and TRBJ1-5, with the D gene call left open. The DNA sequence is as follows: TGTGCCAGCAGTGAAGAAGGAGGAGGGAGGCAGCCCCAGCATTTT. Translated, it gives CASSEEGGGRQPQHF. Extended through the reference TRBV2 and TRBJ1-5 proteins, this CDR3 yields the full variable domain: EPEVTQTPSHQVTQMGQEVILRCVPISNHLYFYWYRQILGQKVEFLVSFYNNEISEKSEIFDDQFSVERPDGSNFTLKIRSTKLEDSAMYFCASSEEGGGRQPQHFGDGTRLSIL.